A single sample gave rise to the 20 T cell receptor beta chains below, sequenced in a study of cytomegalovirus exposure and HLA in healthy donors. Vbeta (60) and Jbeta (13) primers were used in the PCR. TCRdb's copy holds only in-frame clones and misses some; the assay was immunoSEQ multiplex PCR. This table has 150,000 to 200,000 clones, about 77% appearing once. The sample comprised PBMCs. These receptors originate from a man aged 55 to 69 in good health and CMV-seronegative.

The gene calls are TRBV5-1 and TRBJ2-5; the D gene is possibly TRBD2 (6 bases). The end of the DNA is better explained by TRBJ2-7, so the J call may be wrong. Germline CDR1 and CDR2: SGHRS and YFSETQ. The CDR3 is 12 amino acids. For the CDR3, the DNA is TGCGCCAGCGGCGGGACTTCCTACGAGCAGTACTTC. The encoded protein is CASGGTSYEQYF.

This clone has more than one count but fewer than ten. The chain links TRBV7-9 to TRBJ2-2; tentatively, D is TRBD2 (5 bases). Trimming stripped 0 bases from V and 4 bases from J, with 6 bases between. The CDR3 covers 14 residues. Germline lookup yields CDR1 SEHNR and CDR2 FQNEAQ (reference sequence). The CDR3 loop is CASSLASVTGELFF. The CDR3 DNA follows: TGTGCCAGCAGCTTAGCTAGCGTCACCGGGGAGCTGTTTTTT.

In this sample, this clone turned up a few times. The chain couples TRBV7-8 to TRBJ2-1, with TRBD1 identical over 10 bases. Germline CDR1 SGHVS, CDR2 FQNEAQ. This CDR3 region has 14 residues. With 10 bases clipped from V and 5 bases from J, the junction kept 8 bases outside the gene matches. Here the CDR3 DNA reads TGTGCCACCGTTCGGGACAGGGGTAACAATGAGCAGTTCTTC. Its translation is CATVRDRGNNEQFF.

In this sample, this clone turned up a few times. The chain couples TRBV5-6 to TRBJ2-1; TRBD2 agrees at 9 bases. The CDR3 loop spans 16 amino acids. The V segment lost 0 bases and the J segment 4 bases; nucleotides outside the gene matches: 5. Germline V gives CDR1 SGHDT, CDR2 YYEEEE. CDR3: CASSLEGLAVYNEQFF. In DNA form, the CDR3 reads TGTGCCAGCAGCTTGGAGGGACTAGCAGTTTACAATGAGCAGTTCTTC. Full variable domain (outside the CDR3, taken from reference TRBV5-6 and TRBJ2-1): DAGVTQSPTHLIKTRGQQVTLRCSPKSGHDTVSWYQQALGQGPQFIFQYYEEEERQRGNFPDRFSGHQFPNYSSELNVNALLLGDSALYLCASSLEGLAVYNEQFFGPGTRLTVL.

This clone was seen just once. CDR3 amino acids: CASSTYGSDRTLNQPQHF. CDR3 nucleotides: TGTGCCAGTAGTACCTACGGATCGGACAGGACCCTCAATCAGCCCCAGCATTTT. The chain joins TRBV19 to TRBJ1-5; 7 bases agree with TRBD1. The CDR3 has 18 residues. Germline loops: CDR1 LNHDA, CDR2 SQIVND (reference sequence). Losses at the gene ends were 4 bases for V and 3 bases for J; bases not matched to a gene: 15.

The rearrangement uses TRBV19 and TRBJ2-3, with a tentative D call TRBD2 (6 bases). This CDR3 is 13 amino acids long. CDR1 and CDR2 (germline): LNHDA, SQIVND (reference sequence). Trimming shortened V by 4 bases and J by 5 bases, and 10 bases separated the two germline ends. The CDR3 sequence is CASSNAGRDTQYF. The CDR3 nucleotides read TGTGCCAGTAGTAATGCGGGGAGAGATACGCAGTATTTT. Full variable domain (missing parts from reference TRBV19 and TRBJ2-3): DGGITQSPKYLFRKEGQNVTLSCEQNLNHDAMYWYRQDPGQGLRLIYYSQIVNDFQKGDIAEGYSVSREKKESFPLTVTSAQKNPTAFYLCASSNAGRDTQYFGPGTRLTVL.

This sequence joins TRBV28 and TRBJ1-4; 10 bases are shared with TRBD1. Germline-derived CDR1 and CDR2 are MDHEN and SYDVKM. V gave up 6 bases and J gave up 5 bases; unmatched junction bases: 6. The CDR3 is 15 amino acids. The CDR3 sequence: CASSFGTGENEKLFF. DNA of the CDR3: TGTGCCAGCAGCTTCGGGACAGGGGAGAATGAAAAACTGTTTTTT.

CDR3 region: CASSIAGGRNTEAFF. The CDR3 nucleotides are TGTGCCAGTAGTATCGCAGGGGGCAGGAACACTGAAGCTTTCTTT. The rearrangement links TRBV19 to TRBJ1-1, with 8 nucleotides matching TRBD1. V gave up 3 bases and J gave up 1 base; unmatched junction bases: 4. Germline loops: CDR1 LNHDA, CDR2 SQIVND (reference sequence). This CDR3 comprises 15 residues.

This clone appeared once. The genes are TRBV19 and TRBJ2-1; TRBD2 matches at 8 bases. Germline assignment: CDR1 LNHDA and CDR2 SQIVND (reference sequence). The CDR3 sequence is 14 residues long. The V gene end was trimmed by 4 bases and the J gene end by 9 bases; junction bases not matched to a gene: 8. As DNA, the CDR3 is TGTGCCAGTAGTACCGGGACTAGTGGGGGTGAGCAGTTCTTC. Its translation: CASSTGTSGGEQFF. Full variable domain (rest looked up from reference TRBV19 and TRBJ2-1): DGGITQSPKYLFRKEGQNVTLSCEQNLNHDAMYWYRQDPGQGLRLIYYSQIVNDFQKGDIAEGYSVSREKKESFPLTVTSAQKNPTAFYLCASSTGTSGGEQFFGPGTRLTVL.

J is TRBJ2-6 and V is TRBV7-2; no firm D call. The CDR3 has 15 amino acids. Trimming shortened V by 2 bases and J by 0 bases, and 5 bases separated the two germline ends. Germline V CDR1 and CDR2: SGHTA, FQGNSA. CDR3: CASSLSGSGANVLTF. CDR3 coding DNA: TGTGCCAGCAGCTTATCCGGCTCTGGGGCCAACGTCCTGACTTTC.

The J gene is TRBJ1-3, the V gene TRBV6-1, with D tentatively TRBD1 (6 bases). The CDR3 is made up of 15 amino acids. V gave up 7 bases and J gave up 1 base, with 14 bases separating them. Germline CDR1 and CDR2: MNHNS and SASEGT. CDR3 amino acids: CASTMTGTSGNTIYF. DNA for the CDR3: TGTGCCAGCACCATGACAGGTACTTCTGGAAACACCATATATTTT.

The CDR3, as DNA: TGTGCCAGCGACCTACGAGCGGGATCCCAAGAGACCCAGTACTTC. It translates to CASDLRAGSQETQYF. The genes are TRBV7-2 and TRBJ2-5; 7 bases are a match to TRBD2. V lost 8 bases, J lost 1 base, and 10 bases stayed unmatched. CDR3 length: 15 residues. Per germline, CDR1 SGHTA and CDR2 FQGNSA. Complete variable domain (other parts from reference TRBV7-2 and TRBJ2-5): GAGVSQSPSNKVTEKGKDVELRCDPISGHTALYWYRQSLGQGLEFLIYFQGNSAPDKSGLPSDRFSAERTGGSVSTLTIQRTQQEDSAVYLCASDLRAGSQETQYFGPGTRLLVL.

There are a few counts of this clone. This chain connects TRBV6-6 to TRBJ1-1, with D unclear. The germline V and J ends were trimmed by 6 bases and 3 bases, with 14 bases remaining between them. This CDR3 is 14 amino acids long. In germline, CDR1 is MNHNY, CDR2 SVGAGI (reference sequence). DNA of the CDR3: TGTGCCAGCAGAAATCAACTGAGGGACACTGAAGCTTTCTTT. Its protein is CASRNQLRDTEAFF.

The rearrangement uses TRBV2 and TRBJ2-7; no clear D. Germline V CDR1 and CDR2: SNHLY, FYNNEI. V was clipped by 10 bases and J by 1 base, with 14 bases between them. The CDR3 spans 13 residues. The CDR3 nucleotides are TGTGCCACCGCCCGGGTGTTTTCCTACGAGCAGTACTTC. This gives the protein CATARVFSYEQYF.

Here the CDR3 reads CASSQDPGGNYGYTF. CDR3 in DNA: TGTGCCAGCAGCCAAGACCCGGGAGGGAACTATGGCTACACCTTC. The chain uses TRBV4-2 and TRBJ1-2; no clear D. Germline CDR1 and CDR2: LGHNA and YNFKEQ. V was clipped by 0 bases and J by 2 bases, with 10 bases between them. CDR3 size: 15 residues.

The chain employs TRBV5-4 and TRBJ1-4; the D gene is possibly TRBD1 (6 bases). The ends were cut back, 7 bases at V and 4 bases at J, with 11 bases in the middle. Germline V CDR1 and CDR2: SGHNT, YYREEE (reference sequence). This CDR3 is 13 amino acids long. The CDR3 DNA is TGTGCCAGCGGAAGGGGGATTAATGAAAAACTGTTTTTT. Encoded protein: CASGRGINEKLFF.

The genes are TRBV27 and TRBJ1-2; 7 positions agree with TRBD1. Germline CDR1 is MNHEY and CDR2 is SMNVEV (reference sequence). V shed 5 bases and J 4 bases; nucleotides not matched to a gene: 10. The CDR3 loop spans 15 amino acids. CDR3 coding DNA: TGTGCCAGCAGTCCTCTCGACAGGGAGCTCTATGGCTACACCTTC. This translates into CASSPLDRELYGYTF.

The chain employs TRBV19 and TRBJ2-1; 8 nucleotides match TRBD1. Germline V gene lookup returns CDR1 LNHDA and CDR2 SQIVND (reference sequence). The length of the CDR3 is 16 residues. The J segment lost 5 bases and the V segment lost 5 bases, leaving 11 bases of the junction unmatched. CDR3 region: CASSPRGQGRNNEQFF. The CDR3 DNA reads TGTGCCAGTAGTCCCCGAGGACAGGGTAGGAACAATGAGCAGTTCTTC.

The chain is built from TRBV19 and TRBJ2-1, with D possibly being TRBD1 (6 bases). The germline V gene encodes CDR1 LNHDA and CDR2 SQIVND (reference sequence). Trimming removed 1 base from V and 6 bases from J, with 10 bases in between. The CDR3 consists of 14 residues. Written as DNA, the CDR3 is TGTGCCAGTAGTATAGTTCGAGGGGGCAATGAGCAGTTCTTC. Translating it yields CASSIVRGGNEQFF.

The chain is built from TRBV11-1 and TRBJ2-2, with no clear D. Per germline, CDR1 SGHAT and CDR2 FQDESV (reference sequence). The CDR3 has 14 residues. The V end lost 1 base, the J end lost 6 bases, and 9 bases lay between the germline ends. In nucleotides, the CDR3 is TGTGCCAGCAGCTTAGGTCGCAACTCCGGGGAGCTGTTTTTT. Translating it yields CASSLGRNSGELFF. Supplemented by reference TRBV11-1 and TRBJ2-2, the full variable domain reads EAEVAQSPRYKITEKSQAVAFWCDPISGHATLYWYRQILGQGPELLVQFQDESVVDDSQLPKDRFSAERLKGVDSTLKIQPAELGDSAMYLCASSLGRNSGELFFGEGSRLTVL.